These T cell receptor beta chains were read from a single sample in a study of CD8 T cells in ankylosing spondylitis. Each CDR3 protein gets one entry after TCRdb re-called the 5' RACE reads with MiXCR. The data show about 220,000 distinct CDR3 sequences, with about 7.3% seen just once and 14% held by the top ten. The material sequenced was blood, either unsorted or a sorted T cell fraction (not recorded which). The receptors here all came from a male donor with ankylosing spondylitis. Each CDR3 is given with its conserved first and last residue. D genes are given only for firm matches. The size entry is marked missing in some rows and otherwise reads once, few, many or a size class.

TRBV10-3	TRBJ2-7	many	TRBD1	CAISENGGDRVYEQYF	TGTGCCATCAGTGAGAATGGCGGGGACAGGGTCTACGAGCAGTACTTC
TRBV12-3/TRBV12-4	TRBJ1-1	many	-	CASTLGRNTEAFF	TGTGCCAGCACCCTGGGTAGGAACACTGAAGCTTTCTTT
TRBV2	TRBJ2-7	many	-	CASSESSGEWYEQYF	TGTGCCAGCAGTGAGTCTTCAGGGGAGTGGTACGAGCAGTACTTC
TRBV7-2	TRBJ2-2	-	TRBD2	CASSLALAGGPAGELFF	TGTGCCAGCAGCTTAGCGCTAGCGGGAGGTCCCGCCGGGGAGCTGTTTTTT
TRBV2	TRBJ1-2	few	-	CASSDSRAISYGYTF	TGTGCCAGCAGTGATAGCAGGGCGATAAGCTATGGCTACACCTTC
TRBV11-2	TRBJ2-7	many	-	CASSSNKIATGHFIYEQYF	TGTGCCAGCAGCTCGAATAAAATAGCCACGGGACACTTTATCTACGAGCAGTACTTC
TRBV6-5	TRBJ2-7	-	TRBD1	CASSPTGMYDEQYF	TGTGCCAGCAGTCCGACAGGGATGTACGACGAGCAGTACTTC
TRBV7-9	TRBJ2-7	many	TRBD1	CASSRRTGNYEQYF	TGTGCCAGCAGCCGACGGACAGGGAACTACGAGCAGTACTTC
TRBV6-1	TRBJ2-5	many	TRBD1	CASSQGQGKQETQYF	TGTGCCAGCAGCCAAGGACAGGGCAAGCAAGAGACCCAGTACTTC
TRBV25-1	TRBJ2-1	-	-	CASSPFRSGPSYNEQFF	TGTGCCAGCAGCCCCTTTAGGTCGGGGCCTTCCTACAATGAGCAGTTCTTC
TRBV9	TRBJ2-1	many	TRBD1	CASSDRDRGHNEQFF	TGTGCCAGCAGCGACCGGGACAGGGGTCACAATGAGCAGTTCTTC
TRBV7-7	TRBJ2-3	-	TRBD2	CASSVGLAVPDTQYF	TGTGCTAGCAGCGTTGGACTAGCGGTTCCAGATACGCAGTATTTT
TRBV7-8	TRBJ2-3	many	TRBD2	CASSLRLAGVTDTQYF	TGTGCCAGCAGCCTAAGACTAGCGGGCGTAACAGATACGCAGTATTTT
TRBV6-5	TRBJ2-1	many	TRBD2	CASSYSSLAGALYNEQFF	TGTGCCAGCAGTTACTCGAGCTTAGCGGGGGCCTTATACAATGAGCAGTTCTTC
TRBV27	TRBJ2-3	many	TRBD2	CASSWGGGTDTQYF	TGTGCCAGCAGTTGGGGGGGTGGCACAGATACGCAGTATTTT
TRBV20-1	TRBJ2-7	few	-	CSARDRAVKSYEQYF	TGCAGTGCTAGAGATCGGGCGGTCAAATCCTACGAGCAGTACTTC
TRBV4-3	TRBJ2-7	few	TRBD2	CASSLERGKYEQYF	TGCGCCAGCAGCCTCGAGCGGGGTAAATACGAGCAGTACTTC
TRBV4-1	TRBJ2-1	many	-	CASSQDPSINNEQFF	TGCGCCAGCAGCCAAGATCCTTCTATTAACAATGAGCAGTTCTTC
TRBV4-3	TRBJ2-7	many	-	CASSHRDAPNYEQYF	TGCGCCAGCAGCCACCGGGACGCGCCGAACTACGAGCAGTACTTC
TRBV7-9	TRBJ2-3	many	TRBD2	CASSFFGGGTDTQYF	TGTGCCAGCAGCTTCTTTGGCGGGGGGACAGATACGCAGTATTTT
TRBV6-1	TRBJ2-2	many	TRBD1	CASSAQGGGELFF	TGTGCCAGCAGTGCACAGGGGGGCGGGGAGCTGTTTTTT
TRBV7-9	TRBJ2-1	-	-	CASSYGRGAIYNEQFF	TGTGCCAGCAGCTATGGACGGGGGGCTATCTACAATGAGCAGTTCTTC
TRBV29-1	TRBJ2-1	many	-	CSVVGLLYEQFF	TGCAGCGTTGTTGGGCTTTTGTATGAGCAGTTCTTC
TRBV29-1	TRBJ2-6	many	TRBD2	CSVERLAGTSGANVLTF	TGCAGCGTTGAACGGCTAGCGGGGACCTCTGGGGCCAACGTCCTGACTTTC
TRBV10-1	TRBJ2-3	-	-	CASSLWRDADTQYF	TGCGCCAGCAGTCTTTGGCGGGACGCAGATACGCAGTATTTT
TRBV2	TRBJ2-2	many	-	CASSDLPRELFF	TGTGCCAGCAGTGACCTTCCCCGGGAGCTGTTTTTT
TRBV4-3	TRBJ2-2	many	TRBD2	CASSPGLAANTGELFF	TGCGCCAGCAGCCCCGGACTAGCGGCGAACACCGGGGAGCTGTTTTTT
TRBV6-2/TRBV6-3	TRBJ1-5	many	-	CASSPPGSRQPQHF	TGTGCCAGCAGTCCCCCTGGTTCAAGACAGCCCCAGCATTTT
TRBV6-1	TRBJ2-7	many	TRBD2	CASRPGTRYEQYF	TGTGCCAGCAGGCCCGGGACTAGGTACGAGCAGTACTTC
TRBV2	TRBJ1-1	few	-	CASSEARVNTEAFF	TGTGCCAGCAGTGAAGCTCGAGTGAACACTGAAGCTTTCTTT
TRBV28	TRBJ1-2	many	-	CASSLGYGSDYGYTF	TGTGCCAGCAGTTTAGGGTACGGTTCCGACTATGGCTACACCTTC
TRBV29-1	TRBJ2-3	many	-	CSATNADTQYF	TGCAGCGCCACTAACGCAGATACGCAGTATTTT
TRBV5-1	TRBJ2-7	many	TRBD1	CASSPRDRGRYEQYF	TGCGCCAGCAGCCCCCGGGACAGGGGGAGGTACGAGCAGTACTTC
TRBV2	TRBJ2-1	-	-	CASNPGTAPSYNEQFF	TGTGCCAGCAACCCCGGGACTGCACCCTCCTACAATGAGCAGTTCTTC
TRBV20-1	TRBJ2-1	few	-	CCARDREGADFAYNEQFF	TGCTGTGCTAGAGATAGAGAAGGGGCCGACTTTGCCTACAATGAGCAGTTCTTC
TRBV5-1	TRBJ2-4	many	TRBD1	CASSLKTGAKNIQYF	TGCGCCAGCAGCCTGAAGACAGGGGCCAAAAACATTCAGTACTTC
TRBV4-3	TRBJ2-6	-	-	CASSQHSGTGANVLTF	TGCGCCAGCAGCCAACACTCAGGGACTGGGGCCAACGTCCTGACTTTC
TRBV11-2	TRBJ1-1	few	TRBD1	CASSPRENRDREGFTEAFF	TGTGCCAGCAGCCCACGAGAGAACCGGGACAGGGAGGGGTTCACTGAAGCTTTCTTT
TRBV28	TRBJ2-5	many	-	CASSRTTGTYQETQYF	TGTGCCAGCAGCCGAACAACAGGAACGTACCAAGAGACCCAGTACTTC
TRBV7-2	TRBJ1-3	many	-	CASSLSSRAGNTIYF	TGTGCCAGCAGCTTAAGCTCCAGGGCTGGAAACACCATATATTTT
TRBV6-2/TRBV6-3	TRBJ1-1	many	-	CASSAMGMNTEAFF	TGTGCCAGCAGTGCGATGGGGATGAACACTGAAGCTTTCTTT
TRBV7-9	TRBJ1-2	few	-	CASSSGGREARYGYTF	TGTGCCAGCAGCTCTGGAGGCAGGGAGGCTCGCTATGGCTACACCTTC
TRBV11-2	TRBJ2-1	few	-	CASSWAPLEQFF	TGTGCCAGCAGCTGGGCTCCTCTTGAGCAGTTCTTC
TRBV14	TRBJ1-1	many	TRBD1	CASSQILGQPDTEAFF	TGTGCCAGCAGCCAAATCTTGGGACAGCCAGACACTGAAGCTTTCTTT
TRBV7-2	TRBJ2-7	many	-	CASSSPGGSYEQYF	TGTGCCAGCAGCTCCCCTGGCGGATCCTACGAGCAGTACTTC
TRBV7-2	TRBJ2-4	many	-	CASSLVPDGKNIQYF	TGTGCCAGCAGCTTAGTTCCAGACGGCAAAAACATTCAGTACTTC
TRBV29-1	TRBJ1-2	many	-	CSATHREEGYTF	TGCAGCGCTACCCACAGGGAGGAAGGCTACACCTTC
TRBV5-6	TRBJ2-7	many	TRBD2	CASSPMELREIYEQYF	TGTGCCAGCAGCCCAATGGAGTTGCGGGAGATCTACGAGCAGTACTTC
TRBV12-3/TRBV12-4	TRBJ2-4	many	TRBD2	CASTVSGGVKNIQYF	TGTGCCAGCACCGTTAGCGGGGGTGTCAAAAACATTCAGTACTTC
TRBV24-1	TRBJ1-2	many	-	CATSDLSHGYTF	TGTGCCACCAGTGATCTTTCGCATGGCTACACCTTC
TRBV7-9	TRBJ2-1	many	TRBD2	CASSARLANEQFF	TGTGCCAGCAGCGCCCGACTAGCCAATGAGCAGTTCTTC
TRBV29-1	TRBJ1-1	few	-	CSVFLNTEAFF	TGCAGCGTTTTCTTGAACACTGAAGCTTTCTTT
TRBV11-2	TRBJ2-3	many	-	CASSFGRVDTQYF	TGTGCCAGCAGCTTTGGCAGGGTTGATACGCAGTATTTT
TRBV20-1	TRBJ1-5	many	-	CSARDPGLDQPQHF	TGCAGTGCTAGAGATCCTGGGCTCGATCAGCCCCAGCATTTT